A single T cell receptor (beta chain) is shown here with its context. What it recognizes is unknown. The data are from a study of persistence of HIV-infected CD4 T cells. The immunoSEQ assay was version 4, run in survey mode. The assay was immunoSEQ multiplex PCR, and TCRdb's table has in-frame clones only and misses some. The sample includes roughly 28,000 clones, roughly 80% of them seen just once. Cells were stimulated with CMV-infected fibroblast lysates at 8 to 10 ug/mL. CD40L/CD69 double-negative CD45RO-high memory CD4+ T cells were collected. Anti-CD28/CD49d costimulation, CD40-blocking antibody and enfuvirtide were given to CD8-depleted PBMCs for roughly 19 hours. Sequenced material: CD4+ T cells sorted from PBMCs after roughly 18-hour stimulation, taken from a patient who received antiretroviral therapy. The receptor was isolated from an adult woman with HIV who was CMV-seropositive.

The CDR3 is CASSFIRGPYGYTF. CDR3 DNA: TGTGCCAGCAGTTTCATCAGGGGGCCCTATGGCTACACCTTC. The gene calls are TRBV6-6 and TRBJ1-2; TRBD1 matches at 8 bases. This CDR3 contains 14 residues. Trimming removed 4 bases from V and 4 bases from J; junction bases left unmatched: 5. In germline, CDR1 is MNHNY, CDR2 SVGAGI (reference sequence).